The 9 T cell receptor beta chains below all came from one sample that was sequenced in a study of cytomegalovirus exposure and HLA in healthy donors. Use of 60 Vbeta and 13 Jbeta primers characterized the PCR. Repertoires were generated with immunoSEQ multiplex PCR, while TCRdb's copy carries only in-frame clones and drops some. Among some 120,000 clones listed, about three quarters were seen once. The sequencing input was PBMCs. The source is a woman in her thirties or forties in good health and CMV-seronegative.

CDR3 in DNA: TGTGCCAGCTCGCCTTACAGGTTCTCTGGGGCCAACGTCCTGACTTTC. It translates to CASSPYRFSGANVLTF. The V gene is TRBV18, the J gene TRBJ2-6; D possibly corresponds to TRBD1 (5 bases). The CDR3 extends over 16 amino acids. Germline V gene sequence: CDR1 KGHSH, CDR2 LQKENI. The V end lost 6 bases, the J end lost 0 bases, and 12 bases lay between the germline ends. Filled out from reference TRBV18 and TRBJ2-6, the complete variable domain reads NAGVMQNPRHLVRRRGQEARLRCSPMKGHSHVYWYRQLPEEGLKFMVYLQKENIIDESGMPKERFSAEFPKEGPSILRIQQVVRGDSAAYFCASSPYRFSGANVLTFGAGSRLTVL.

This clone came up a few times. This chain links TRBV11-3 with TRBJ2-1; D unclear. The germline CDR1 and CDR2 sequences are SGHNT and YENEEA. This CDR3 is 15 amino acids long. V was clipped by 2 bases and J by 0 bases, with 8 bases between them. CDR3 in DNA: TGTGCCAGCAGCTTACGGCTAGGCTCCTACAATGAGCAGTTCTTC. As protein: CASSLRLGSYNEQFF.

As for this clone: At one of its ends the junction is not consistent with the germline gene, which may arise from a read error. V gene TRBV5-1 combines with J gene TRBJ2-7; D is possibly TRBD1 (6 bases). Germline V gene data show CDR1 as SGHRS and CDR2 as YFSETQ. The CDR3 sequence is 14 residues long. The CDR3 protein is CVSSLASGQGEQYF. CDR3 DNA sequence: TGCGTCAGCAGCTTGGCGTCGGGCCAGGGGGAGCAGTACTTC.

The chain employs TRBV28 and TRBJ2-5; unclear D gene. The CDR3 covers 13 residues. Per germline, CDR1 MDHEN and CDR2 SYDVKM. The V gene lost 3 bases and the J gene lost 5 bases, with 10 bases spanning the gap. The DNA of the CDR3 is TGTGCCAGCAGTTTTGGCAGAATGGAGACCCAGTACTTC. Its translation: CASSFGRMETQYF.

This sequence joins TRBV28 and TRBJ2-7; possible D gene TRBD1, 6 bases. Per the germline V gene, CDR1 is MDHEN and CDR2 is SYDVKM. Trimming shortened V by 3 bases and J by 6 bases, and 12 bases separated the two germline ends. CDR3 size: 13 residues. The CDR3, as DNA: TGTGCCAGCAGTTTGGCACAGGGTGGCGAGCAGTACTTC. Its translation is CASSLAQGGEQYF. Variable domain in full (rest from reference TRBV28 and TRBJ2-7): DVKVTQSSRYLVKRTGEKVFLECVQDMDHENMFWYRQDPGLGLRLIYFSYDVKMKEKGDIPEGYSVSREKKERFSLILESASTNQTSMYLCASSLAQGGEQYFGPGTRLTVT.

This clone was detected once. This chain uses TRBV18 with TRBJ2-3; D is unresolved. The ends were cut back, 0 bases at V and 3 bases at J, with 10 bases in the middle. The V gene's germline CDR1 is KGHSH and CDR2 LQKENI. The CDR3 sequence is 15 residues long. CDR3 sequence: CASSPPSAVTDTQYF. DNA of the CDR3: TGTGCCAGCTCACCACCGAGCGCCGTAACAGATACGCAGTATTTT.

The CDR3 here is CASSPSISGRGYF. DNA of the CDR3: TGTGCCAGCAGCCCCTCGATTAGCGGGAGGGGGTACTTC. The V and J genes are TRBV2 and TRBJ2-7; TRBD2 matches at 11 bases. The CDR3 loop spans 13 amino acids. Germline loops: CDR1 SNHLY, CDR2 FYNNEI. V shed 6 bases and J 12 bases; nucleotides not matched to a gene: 10. Using reference TRBV2 and TRBJ2-7 for the parts outside the CDR3, the full variable domain is EPEVTQTPSHQVTQMGQEVILRCVPISNHLYFYWYRQILGQKVEFLVSFYNNEISEKSEIFDDQFSVERPDGSNFTLKIRSTKLEDSAMYFCASSPSISGRGYFGPGTRLTVT.

The V call is TRBV28, the J call TRBJ1-1; 7 bases align to TRBD1. Trimming at V came to 5 bases and at J to 8 bases, leaving 8 bases not matched to a gene. The CDR3 consists of 13 residues. Germline CDR1 is MDHEN and CDR2 is SYDVKM. The CDR3 nucleotides are TGTGCCAGCAGTCCGGTAGGGGGCGTGGAAGCTTTCTTT. Its protein is CASSPVGGVEAFF.

The DNA for the CDR3 is TGTGCCAGCAGCCGAGCCCGCGGCAATGAGCAGTTCTTC. Translating it yields CASSRARGNEQFF. The rearrangement uses TRBV4-2 and TRBJ2-1; D remains unclear. Trimming pared 4 bases from V and 6 bases from J, leaving 10 bases between. This CDR3 comprises 13 residues. Germline CDR1 reads LGHNA; CDR2 reads YNFKEQ.